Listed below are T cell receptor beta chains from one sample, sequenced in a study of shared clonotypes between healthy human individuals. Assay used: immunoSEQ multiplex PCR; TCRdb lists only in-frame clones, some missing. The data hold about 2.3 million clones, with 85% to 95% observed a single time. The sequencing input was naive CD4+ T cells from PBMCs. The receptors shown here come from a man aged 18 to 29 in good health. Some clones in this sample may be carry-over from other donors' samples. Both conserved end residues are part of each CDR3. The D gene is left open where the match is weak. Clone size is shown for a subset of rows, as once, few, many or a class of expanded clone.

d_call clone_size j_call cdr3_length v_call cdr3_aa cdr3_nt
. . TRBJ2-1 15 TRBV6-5 CASSYSRLGSNEQFF TGTGCCAGCAGTTACTCCCGACTAGGATCAAATGAGCAGTTCTTC
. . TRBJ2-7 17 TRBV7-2 CASSLSFSGTGPYEQYF TGTGCCAGCAGCTTATCTTTTTCGGGGACCGGACCCTACGAGCAGTACTTC
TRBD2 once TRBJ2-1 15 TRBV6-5 CASSYTGTSGSEQFF TGTGCCAGCAGTTATACCGGGACTAGCGGGAGTGAGCAGTTCTTC
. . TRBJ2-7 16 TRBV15 CATSRVPGLDGSEQYF TGTGCCACCAGCAGAGTACCGGGACTGGACGGTTCCGAGCAGTACTTC
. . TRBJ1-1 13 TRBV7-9 CASSPREWAEAFF TGTGCCAGCAGCCCCCGAGAATGGGCTGAAGCTTTCTTT
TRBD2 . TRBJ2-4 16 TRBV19 CASSMWREEAGDIQYF TGTGCCAGTAGTATGTGGCGGGAGGAGGCGGGGGACATTCAGTACTTC
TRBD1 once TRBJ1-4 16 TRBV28 CASSGRATGGNEKLFF TGTGCCAGCAGTGGACGTGCGACAGGGGGAAATGAAAAACTGTTTTTT
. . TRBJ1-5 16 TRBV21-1 CASSELGQQLNQPQHF TGTGCCAGCAGCGAACTTGGCCAGCAGCTAAATCAGCCCCAGCATTTT
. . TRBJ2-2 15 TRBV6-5 CASREGRTNTGELFF TGTGCCAGCAGGGAGGGGCGTACAAACACCGGGGAGCTGTTTTTT
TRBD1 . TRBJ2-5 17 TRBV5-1 CASSLGSGTGVQETQYF TGCGCCAGCAGCTTGGGGTCCGGGACAGGGGTCCAAGAGACCCAGTACTTC
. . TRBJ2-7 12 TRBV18 CASSPASYEQYF TGTGCCAGCTCACCGGCTTCCTACGAGCAGTACTTC
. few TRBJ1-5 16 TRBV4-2 CASSQESLYSNQPQHF TGTGCCAGCAGCCAAGAAAGCCTCTATAGCAATCAGCCCCAGCATTTT
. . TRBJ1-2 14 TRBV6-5 CASSYPDGSGGYTF TGTGCCAGCAGTTACCCGGACGGGTCCGGGGGCTACACCTTC
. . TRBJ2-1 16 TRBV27 CASSLSPGRGNNEQFF TGTGCCAGCAGTTTATCCCCCGGGAGAGGGAACAATGAGCAGTTCTTC
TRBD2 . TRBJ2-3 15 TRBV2 CASSPTAGTEDTQYF TGTGCCAGCAGTCCAACAGCGGGAACGGAGGATACGCAGTATTTT
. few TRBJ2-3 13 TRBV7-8 CASSFTSGDTQYF TGTGCCAGCAGCTTTACTTCGGGGGATACGCAGTATTTT
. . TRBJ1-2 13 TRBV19 CASSLGGSYGYTF TGTGCCAGTAGCCTGGGGGGGTCCTATGGCTACACCTTC
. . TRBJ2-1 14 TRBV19 CASRAGTVDNEQFF TGTGCCAGTAGAGCCGGGACCGTGGACAATGAGCAGTTCTTC
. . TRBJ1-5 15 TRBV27 CASSLQGSFNQPQHF TGTGCCAGCAGTTTACAAGGGTCCTTCAATCAGCCCCAGCATTTT
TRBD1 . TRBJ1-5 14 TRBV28 CASRTTGEGQPQHF TGTGCCAGCAGGACGACAGGGGAAGGTCAGCCCCAGCATTTT